The 28 T cell receptor beta chains below come from one sample, sequenced in a study of OX40 agonist ivuxolimab in advanced cancers. Generated by immunoSEQ multiplex PCR, the TCRdb table keeps only in-frame clones and is missing some. The repertoire holds tens of thousands of clones, with more than 70% as singletons. The sequencing used CD4+ or CD8+ T cells sorted from blood, collected in a trial of the OX40 agonist ivuxolimab. The source is an adult with an advanced solid tumor such as melanoma, head and neck, liver or kidney cancer.

In its sample, this clone was seen once. This chain uses TRBV19 with TRBJ1-2, with 8 bases fitting TRBD1. V gave up 7 bases and J gave up 4 bases; unmatched junction bases: 11. CDR1 is LNHDA, CDR2 SQIVND, per germline (reference sequence). The CDR3 contains 15 residues. The CDR3 DNA follows: TGTGCCAGTAAGACAGGGGCACTTTCCTCCTATGGCTACACCTTC. The encoded protein is CASKTGALSSYGYTF.

The genes are TRBV7-9 and TRBJ1-1; tentative D call: TRBD1 (5 bases). V lost 5 bases to trimming and J lost 2 bases, with 9 bases between them. The CDR3 has 13 residues. Germline loops: CDR1 SEHNR, CDR2 FQNEAQ (reference sequence). The CDR3 loop is CASSGRGNTEAFF. CDR3 DNA sequence: TGTGCCAGCAGCGGGAGGGGCAACACTGAAGCTTTCTTT.

The chain is built from TRBV6-6 and TRBJ1-5, with D tentatively TRBD1 (5 bases). V shed 3 bases and J shed 6 bases, with 15 bases lying between them. This CDR3 region has 15 residues. Looked up from germline, CDR1 is MNHNY and CDR2 is SVGAGI (reference sequence). The DNA of the CDR3 is TGTGCCAGCAGTTATACTCGGCGAGACAGTCAGCCCCAGCATTTT. As protein: CASSYTRRDSQPQHF.

The V call is TRBV5-8, the J call TRBJ1-1; D unresolved. Trimming cost V 3 bases and J 2 bases, with 5 bases left between them. In germline, CDR1 is SGHTS, CDR2 YDEGEE. This CDR3 is 12 amino acids long. This CDR3 reads CASSSGNTEAFF. Here the CDR3 DNA reads TGTGCCAGCAGCTCGGGCAACACTGAAGCTTTCTTT.

The V and J genes are TRBV13 and TRBJ1-2; 7 bases agree with TRBD1. The germline V gene encodes CDR1 PRHDT and CDR2 FYEKMQ (reference sequence). There are 15 residues in the CDR3. V lost 5 bases to trimming and J lost 3 bases; unmatched junction nucleotides: 9. The CDR3 protein is CASSIPTDRDYGYTF. In DNA, the CDR3 is TGTGCCAGCAGCATCCCGACAGACAGGGACTATGGCTACACCTTC.

This clone was counted once. The chain is built from TRBV27 and TRBJ1-1; D is ambiguous. This CDR3 is built from 14 residues. Germline V gives CDR1 MNHEY, CDR2 SMNVEV (reference sequence). The V end was cut by 3 bases, the J end by 1 base, with 9 bases between. The CDR3, as DNA: TGTGCCAGCAGTTTCCCTTCAGCGAACACTGAAGCTTTCTTT. Its translation is CASSFPSANTEAFF.

The rearrangement joins TRBV25-1 to TRBJ1-2; D remains ambiguous. Germline V gene data show CDR1 as MGHDK and CDR2 as SYGVNS. CDR3 length equals 13 residues. Deletions cut 3 bases from V and 3 bases from J, with 8 bases between. CDR3 coding DNA: TGTGCCAGCAGTGACCGGACGGACTATGGCTACACCTTC. Its translation is CASSDRTDYGYTF.

V gene TRBV21-1 combines with J gene TRBJ2-7; TRBD1 reflects the table's D call only, with no check against the DNA. TRBV21-1 is described as a pseudogene. This CDR3 contains 23 residues. CDR3 amino acids: CASSKRGISRGDRPRPSTYEQYF. The CDR3 DNA is TGTGCCAGCAGCAAAAGAGGGATTAGTCGGGGGGACAGGCCTCGACCAAGCACCTACGAGCAGTACTTC.

This sequence joins TRBV13 and TRBJ1-1; possible D gene TRBD1, 6 bases. This CDR3 spans 13 amino acids. Between the trimmed V and J ends, which lost 5 bases and 4 bases, there was a span of 11 bases. From germline, CDR1 is PRHDT and CDR2 FYEKMQ (reference sequence). The CDR3 nucleotides read TGTGCCAGCAGCCGGGGGGCGCCCACTGAAGCTTTCTTT. Its protein product is CASSRGAPTEAFF.

This clone has more than one count but fewer than ten. V and J are TRBV27 and TRBJ1-1; 8 bases are shared with TRBD1. Germline CDR1 MNHEY, CDR2 SMNVEV (reference sequence). V shed 0 bases and J 5 bases; nucleotides not matched to a gene: 11. CDR3 length equals 17 residues. The CDR3 spells CASSLSWTGRVGTEAFF. The CDR3 DNA sequence: TGTGCCAGCAGTTTATCCTGGACAGGGCGGGTAGGAACTGAAGCTTTCTTT.

The chain has TRBV7-9 and TRBJ1-1; TRBD1 might be the D (6 bases). V was shortened by 2 bases and J by 1 base, with 14 bases between the two germline ends. The CDR3 is 16 residues long. From germline, CDR1 is SEHNR and CDR2 FQNEAQ (reference sequence). The CDR3 sequence: CASSLNRRGPNTEAFF. CDR3 nucleotide sequence: TGTGCCAGCAGCTTAAATCGCCGGGGGCCGAACACTGAAGCTTTCTTT. The entire variable domain, with the rest obtained from reference TRBV7-9 and TRBJ1-1, is as follows: DTGVSQNPRHKITKRGQNVTFRCDPISEHNRLYWYRQTLGQGPEFLTYFQNEAQLEKSRLLSDRFSAERPKGSFSTLEIQRTEQGDSAMYLCASSLNRRGPNTEAFFGQGTRLTVV.

The chain has TRBV5-4 and TRBJ1-3; maybe TRBD1 (5 bases). V gave up 2 bases and J gave up 1 base, with 10 bases separating them. CDR1 and CDR2 from the germline V gene are SGHNT and YYREEE (reference sequence). This CDR3 comprises 15 residues. CDR3 bases: TGTGCCAGCAGCTTAGGATCAGGGTCTGGAAACACCATATATTTT. Protein sequence: CASSLGSGSGNTIYF.

V and J are TRBV9 and TRBJ2-3; TRBD1 matches at 8 bases. This CDR3 region has 16 residues. The V segment lost 3 bases and the J segment 6 bases; nucleotides outside the gene matches: 12. Germline loops: CDR1 SGDLS, CDR2 YYNGEE. CDR3: CASSATHRGWDDTQYF. CDR3 nucleotide sequence: TGTGCCAGCAGCGCGACGCACAGGGGGTGGGATGATACGCAGTATTTT.

This sequence joins TRBV19 and TRBJ1-5; 7 bases match TRBD1. Germline assignment: CDR1 LNHDA and CDR2 SQIVND (reference sequence). V shed 9 bases, J shed 8 bases, and the junction held 19 bases outside the gene matches. The CDR3 spans 16 residues. The CDR3 DNA sequence: TGTGCCAGCTCCTTCCTGGGCGGACAGGAAGAGGAGCCCCAGCATTTT. Residues: CASSFLGGQEEEPQHF. The full variable domain, rest sourced from reference TRBV19 and TRBJ1-5, is DGGITQSPKYLFRKEGQNVTLSCEQNLNHDAMYWYRQDPGQGLRLIYYSQIVNDFQKGDIAEGYSVSREKKESFPLTVTSAQKNPTAFYLCASSFLGGQEEEPQHFGDGTRLSIL.

The J gene is TRBJ2-7, the V gene TRBV30, with D perhaps matching TRBD1 (5 bases). The CDR3 contains 12 residues. The germline CDR1 and CDR2 sequences are GTSNPN and SVGIG (reference sequence). Trimming stripped 0 bases from V and 4 bases from J, with 7 bases between. CDR3 amino acids: CAWSVQEYEQYF. The DNA for the CDR3 is TGTGCCTGGAGTGTACAGGAATACGAGCAGTACTTC.

The genes are TRBV7-2 and TRBJ2-7, with TRBD1 matching over 8 bases. V was pared by 2 bases and J by 4 bases, with 7 bases of the junction left unmatched. The CDR3 is 15 amino acids. Germline lookup yields CDR1 SGHTA and CDR2 FQGNSA. The CDR3 sequence is CASSLPGTGPYEQYF. The CDR3, as DNA: TGTGCCAGCAGCTTACCCGGGACAGGCCCGTACGAGCAGTACTTC.

This clone counts as medium-sized. V gene TRBV9 combines with J gene TRBJ1-1; TRBD1 aligns across 8 bases. Per germline, CDR1 SGDLS and CDR2 YYNGEE. Germline trimming cut 3 bases from V and 7 bases from J; bases unmatched to any gene: 5. This CDR3 is 13 amino acids long. The CDR3 DNA reads TGTGCCAGCAGCGCAGGGGGCCGAGGTGAAGCTTTCTTT. Amino acid sequence: CASSAGGRGEAFF.

The rearrangement links TRBV5-8 to TRBJ2-7; tentative D call: TRBD1 (6 bases). The CDR3 runs 13 residues. V gave up 2 bases and J gave up 1 base, with 7 bases separating them. The germline gives CDR1 SGHTS, CDR2 YDEGEE. For the CDR3, the DNA is TGTGCCAGCAGCTTCGGACAGTCCTACGAGCAGTACTTC. Its translation: CASSFGQSYEQYF.

The V and J genes are TRBV10-2 and TRBJ2-4; 7 nucleotides match TRBD2. The CDR3 length is 11 residues. The germline V gene has CDR1 WSHSY and CDR2 SAAADI. The trim removed 8 bases at V and 12 bases at J, leaving 7 bases unmatched. DNA of the CDR3: TGCGCCAGCCTGTGGGAGGGGTGTCAGTACTTC. Residues: CASLWEGCQYF.

This chain joins TRBV11-3 and TRBJ1-1, with D possibly being TRBD1 (5 bases). Looked up from germline, CDR1 is SGHNT and CDR2 is YENEEA. Trimming pared 1 base from V and 7 bases from J, leaving 19 bases between. The CDR3 consists of 16 residues. The CDR3 DNA is TGTGCCAGCAGCTTAGGGTTAGGGGCATCGAGGGGTGAAGCTTTCTTT. Amino acids: CASSLGLGASRGEAFF. Complete variable domain (other parts from reference TRBV11-3 and TRBJ1-1): EAGVVQSPRYKIIEKKQPVAFWCNPISGHNTLYWYLQNLGQGPELLIRYENEEAVDDSQLPKDRFSAERLKGVDSTLKIQPAELGDSAVYLCASSLGLGASRGEAFFGQGTRLTVV.

The rearrangement joins TRBV6-5 to TRBJ2-2; 8 nucleotides align to TRBD1. This CDR3 region has 15 residues. V gave up 8 bases and J gave up 3 bases; unmatched junction bases: 8. The germline gives CDR1 MNHEY, CDR2 SVGAGI. The DNA for the CDR3 is TGTGCCAGCTCCATCGGACAGGGTTACACCGGGGAGCTGTTTTTT. This sequence encodes CASSIGQGYTGELFF.

The chain joins TRBV21-1 to TRBJ1-1; TRBD1 is the table's D call, not checked against the DNA. TRBV21-1 is noted as a pseudogene. This CDR3 has 14 amino acids. This CDR3 is CASSKGAGVIPTFF. The CDR3 DNA is TGTGCCAGCAGCAAGGGTGCAGGGGTCATCCCAACTTTCTTT.

V gene TRBV29-1 combines with J gene TRBJ2-3; D is perhaps TRBD2 (6 bases). The CDR3 is 15 amino acids. CDR1 is SQVTM, CDR2 ANQGSEA, per germline. Deletions cut 4 bases from V and 4 bases from J, with 18 bases between. The CDR3 region is CSVATHWGVPDTQYF. CDR3 nucleotide sequence: TGCAGCGTTGCCACCCACTGGGGGGTGCCAGATACGCAGTATTTT.

The chain joins TRBV9 to TRBJ2-7, with 9 bases matching TRBD1. V trimming: 3 bases; J trimming: 1 base; junction bases outside the gene matches: 8. Germline values: CDR1 SGDLS, CDR2 YYNGEE. The CDR3 is 16 amino acids. The DNA for the CDR3 is TGTGCCAGCAGCGCGGGACAGGGAATCTCATCCTACGAGCAGTACTTC. Protein sequence: CASSAGQGISSYEQYF.

The chain has TRBV5-1 and TRBJ1-2; tentatively, D is TRBD1 (5 bases). Germline assignment: CDR1 SGHRS and CDR2 YFSETQ. The CDR3 is 12 residues long. Trimming stripped 5 bases from V and 4 bases from J, with 9 bases between. The chain's CDR3 is CASSSDSYGYTF. CDR3 coding DNA: TGCGCCAGCAGTTCTGACAGCTATGGCTACACCTTC.

In this sample, this clone turned up once. The chain joins TRBV19 to TRBJ2-5; D tentatively reads TRBD1 or TRBD2 (5 bases each). Trimming left V 6 bases short and J 1 base short, with 12 bases between. The germline gives CDR1 LNHDA, CDR2 SQIVND (reference sequence). The CDR3 extends over 14 amino acids. The CDR3 bases are TGTGCCAGTAGCCCTCGGGGCAGCCAAGAGACCCAGTACTTC. Residues: CASSPRGSQETQYF.

This rearrangement joins TRBV6-5 to TRBJ2-7; 8 nucleotides align to TRBD1. CDR1 and CDR2 from the germline V gene are MNHEY and SVGAGI. CDR3 length equals 15 residues. V lost 6 bases, J lost 1 base, and 8 bases stayed unmatched. Here the CDR3 reads CASRSDRGLSYEQYF. CDR3 bases: TGTGCCAGCAGATCAGACAGGGGCCTATCCTACGAGCAGTACTTC.

The rearrangement uses TRBV5-5 and TRBJ2-7, with 8 bases that match TRBD1. This CDR3 spans 15 amino acids. Trimming took 0 bases from V and 4 from J; bases not matched to a gene: 6. CDR1 is SGHKS, CDR2 YYEKEE, per germline (reference sequence). The CDR3 loop is CASSLVGQGLYEQYF. The DNA of the CDR3 is TGTGCCAGCAGCTTGGTCGGACAGGGCTTGTACGAGCAGTACTTC.